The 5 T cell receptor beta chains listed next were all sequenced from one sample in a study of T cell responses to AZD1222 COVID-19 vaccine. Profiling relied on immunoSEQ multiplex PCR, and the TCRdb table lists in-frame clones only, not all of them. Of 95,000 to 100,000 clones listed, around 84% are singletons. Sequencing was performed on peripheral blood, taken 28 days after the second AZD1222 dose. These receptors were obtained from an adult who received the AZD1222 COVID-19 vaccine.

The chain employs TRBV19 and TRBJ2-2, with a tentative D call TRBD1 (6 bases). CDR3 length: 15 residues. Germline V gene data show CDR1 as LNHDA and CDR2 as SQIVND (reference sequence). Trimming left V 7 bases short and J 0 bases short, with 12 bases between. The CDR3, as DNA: TGTGCCAGTAAGACAGGACAGTCGAACACCGGGGAGCTGTTTTTT. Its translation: CASKTGQSNTGELFF.

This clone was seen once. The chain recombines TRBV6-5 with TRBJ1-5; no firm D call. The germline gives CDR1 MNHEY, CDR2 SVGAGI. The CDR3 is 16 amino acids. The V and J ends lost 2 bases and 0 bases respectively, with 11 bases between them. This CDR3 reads CASSYGRPYSNQPQHF. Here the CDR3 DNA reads TGTGCCAGCAGTTACGGGAGGCCGTATAGCAATCAGCCCCAGCATTTT.

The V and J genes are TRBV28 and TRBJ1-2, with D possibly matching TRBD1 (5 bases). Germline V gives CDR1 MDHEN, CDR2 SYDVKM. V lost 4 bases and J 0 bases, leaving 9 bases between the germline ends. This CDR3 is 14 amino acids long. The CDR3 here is CASSSGPPNYGYTF. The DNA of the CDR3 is TGTGCCAGCAGTTCGGGACCTCCTAACTATGGCTACACCTTC.

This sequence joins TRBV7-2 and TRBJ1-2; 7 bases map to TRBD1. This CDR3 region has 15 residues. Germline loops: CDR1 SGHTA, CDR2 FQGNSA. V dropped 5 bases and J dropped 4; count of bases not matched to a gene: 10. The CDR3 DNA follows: TGTGCCAGCAGCCCCGAACGGACAGGCCTCTATGGCTACACCTTC. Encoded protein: CASSPERTGLYGYTF. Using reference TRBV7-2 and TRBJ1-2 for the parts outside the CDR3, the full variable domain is GAGVSQSPSNKVTEKGKDVELRCDPISGHTALYWYRQSLGQGLEFLIYFQGNSAPDKSGLPSDRFSAERTGGSVSTLTIQRTQQEDSAVYLCASSPERTGLYGYTFGSGTRLTVV.

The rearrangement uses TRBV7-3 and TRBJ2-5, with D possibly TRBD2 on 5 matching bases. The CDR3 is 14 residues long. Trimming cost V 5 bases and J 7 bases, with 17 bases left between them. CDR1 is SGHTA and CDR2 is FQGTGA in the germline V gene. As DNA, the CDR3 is TGTGCCAGCAGCCCCCTGGCTGGCAGCGGGACCCAGTACTTC. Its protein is CASSPLAGSGTQYF.